The entry below describes one TCR beta chain. Clones were read by immunoSEQ multiplex PCR, and TCRdb kept only the in-frame ones, dropping some. This table holds tens of thousands of clones, approximately 71% found once. The data were taken from a study of blood T cell repertoires in COVID-19. Trimming pared 0 bases from V and 1 base from J, leaving 7 bases between. This CDR3 has 15 residues. Germline V gives CDR1 SGHRS, CDR2 YFSETQ. The genes are TRBV5-1 and TRBJ2-2; D remains unclear. This TCR was sampled from a man in his 70s with COVID-19, enrolled during active disease. Material: peripheral blood. The DNA for the CDR3 is TGCGCCAGCAGCTTGGCCACAATGAACACCGGGGAGCTGTTTTTT. It encodes CASSLATMNTGELFF. The full variable domain, completed using reference TRBV5-1 and TRBJ2-2, is KAGVTQTPRYLIKTRGQQVTLSCSPISGHRSVSWYQQTPGQGLQFLFEYFSETQRNKGNFPGRFSGRQFSNSRSEMNVSTLELGDSALYLCASSLATMNTGELFFGEGSRLTVL.